The present T cell receptor beta chain was sequenced within a study of blood T cell repertoires in COVID-19. The participants were between about 18 and 90 years old and came from roughly 24 US areas. This clone showed up just a few times. The CDR3 sequence is 10 residues long. CDR1 is SNHLY and CDR2 is FYNNEI in the germline V gene. Method: immunoSEQ multiplex PCR; TCRdb's copy keeps in-frame clones and lacks some. The table includes a few hundred thousand clones, approximately 83% detected once. The clonotype was recovered from a middle-aged woman with acute COVID-19. The gene calls are TRBV2 and TRBJ1-4; unclear D gene. Sequencing was performed on PBMCs or T cells enriched from blood (not recorded which). The CDR3 bases are TGTGGAAGTAGAGCTGGAAAACTGTTTTTT. Translated: CGSRAGKLFF.